This T cell receptor (beta chain) was captured in a study of control samples from healthy donors and cancer patients (dated by TCRdb to 2018 to 2021). Concerning this clone itself: This receptor's antigen is unknown. There are no base qualities to consult, and no much larger clone falls within one base.

Deletion took 6 bases off V and 1 base off J, with a span of 19 bases between the germline ends. The CDR3, from cysteine to phenylalanine, totals 16 residues. The sequence is cut down to CDR3 DNA, 48 bases in frame from base 1. From a lookup of the germline V gene (reference sequence), CDR1 and CDR2 are PRHDT and FYEKMQ. The protocol used for the library was the immunoSEQ multiplex PCR assay. Here the immuneACCESS table is served through TCRdb, limited to in-frame sequences with V and J called. Missing clones are a known gap in these copies; in checked studies unresolved V genes cover under half, and the rest lacks a known reason. In all, the sample holds around 200,000 clones, and roughly 89% of those were seen once. Of the sample, 1.5% falls within the top ten clones.

The sample was blood. This chain is built from TRBV13 and TRBJ2-7, and the D gene may be TRBD1, 6 bases matching. This sequence was found in a woman in her twenties or thirties in good health. The CDR3 reads CASRGTTDRLSYEQYF. The base sequence is TGTGCCAGCAGAGGCACGACTGACAGGCTATCCTACGAGCAGTACTTC.